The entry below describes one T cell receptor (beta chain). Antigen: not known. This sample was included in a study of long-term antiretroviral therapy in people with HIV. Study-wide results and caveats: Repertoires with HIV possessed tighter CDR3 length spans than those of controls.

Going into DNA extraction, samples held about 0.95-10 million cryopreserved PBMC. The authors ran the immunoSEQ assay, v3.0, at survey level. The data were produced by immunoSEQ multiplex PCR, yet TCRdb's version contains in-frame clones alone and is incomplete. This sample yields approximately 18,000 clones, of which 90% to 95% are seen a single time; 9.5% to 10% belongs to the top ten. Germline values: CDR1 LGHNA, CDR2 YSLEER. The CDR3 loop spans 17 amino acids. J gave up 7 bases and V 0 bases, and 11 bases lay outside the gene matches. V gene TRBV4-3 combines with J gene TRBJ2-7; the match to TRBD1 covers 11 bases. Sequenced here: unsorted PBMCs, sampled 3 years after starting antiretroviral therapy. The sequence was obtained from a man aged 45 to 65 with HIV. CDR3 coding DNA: TGCGCCAGCAGCCAAGATACCCCGGACAGGGGGCTCGGGGAGCAGTACTTC. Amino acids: CASSQDTPDRGLGEQYF.